This T cell receptor (beta chain) was documented in a study of blood T cell repertoires in COVID-19 (dated by TCRdb to about 2020). Regarding the research as a whole: Samples from collaborators originated in the United States, Italy and Spain and spanned both the acute and convalescent phases of COVID-19. The prospective study material was composed of cDNA or gDNA derived from T cells, B-cell-depleted T cells, or PBMCs. Subjects who had been exposed to COVID-19, were actively infected with it, or had recovered from it provided the deeply sampled blood TCRbeta repertoires that made up the dataset. The repertoires were released in a freely available public database intended as a resource for research on the immune response to SARS-CoV-2. Samples were obtained from the ongoing ImmuneRACE study (first 160 participants) and from 1,254 subjects provided by 6 global collaborators. A de-identified subject ID, COVID-19 status, age in years and sex were almost always included in the sample metadata. HLA class I and class II types, where available, came from metadata supplied by the sample provider rather than from assay-based typing.

Whole blood was collected in K2EDTA tubes by collaborating institutions according to the institutions' own protocols. For TCRbeta analysis, collaborators shipped samples in one of three forms: frozen whole blood, isolated PBMCs, or DNA extracted from either of those sample types. This clone was recorded once. Its antigen remains unidentified. Nothing much larger sits one base from this clone, and base qualities are not available. TCRbeta CDR3 regions were amplified from genomic DNA using the immunoSEQ Assay, a bias-controlled multiplex PCR. The authors processed their data as follows. The number of nucleated cells in each sample was estimated from the amplification of reference gene primers within the assay. Sequence reads were collapsed and filtered to measure the absolute abundance of every unique TCRbeta CDR3 rearrangement. For each sample, productive Simpson clonality was calculated as the square root of Simpson's diversity index over productive rearrangements. TCRdb holds this immuneACCESS table with in-frame rearrangements only. Some clones are missing; in checked studies, unresolved V genes explain under half, and the rest has no known cause. From that table come the V and J calls and clone size; the DNA was used to work out D and trimming. In this sample the table shows around 58,000 clones, 80% to 95% of which occur a single time. Together, the top ten hold roughly 14% of the sample.

Overall study results and their limits: The amount of clinical and demographic metadata varied by source and participant and was provided uncurated.

Sequencing was carried out using peripheral blood. The clonotype comes from a human donor with active COVID-19. The donor label of this sample is uncertain.

The CDR3 reads CASRQGSTTEAFF. The DNA sequence is as follows: TGTGCCAGTAGGCAGGGGAGTACCACTGAAGCTTTCTTT. This chain is built from TRBV19 and TRBJ1-1, and TRBD1 may be the D gene, going by 6 matching bases. V gives up 6 bases and J gives up 4 bases, and the segment between their germline ends measures 12 bases. Including cysteine and phenylalanine, the CDR3 has 13 amino acids. Left in the record is the CDR3 DNA by itself, 39 bases read in frame from the first base. CDR1 and CDR2 are read off the germline V gene (reference sequence) as LNHDA and SQIVND.